A selection of T cell receptor beta chains follows, all from one sample in a study of T cell repertoires in cytomegalovirus infection. TCRdb redid the calling of the reads with MiXCR, one entry per CDR3 protein. The sample shows some 900,000 distinct CDR3 sequences, 32% of them seen only once. No antigen is known for these receptors. The sample consisted of cultured CD8+ T cells from PBMCs, taken from culture after CMV antigen stimulation. These TCRs come from a human donor in good health (CMV status not recorded). Some clones in this sample may be carry-over from other donors' samples. CDR3s include the opening cysteine and the closing phenylalanine or tryptophan. The D gene is left open where the match is weak. Clone size, where shown, is once, few, many, or a class for clones that have expanded.

D,length,size,V,J,DNA,CDR3
TRBD1,14,.,TRBV27,TRBJ2-7,TGTGCCAGCAGTTTAATACAGGGGACCTACGAGCAGTACTTC,CASSLIQGTYEQYF
.,13,few,TRBV6-2/TRBV6-3,TRBJ1-1,TGTGCCAGCAGAATCGGACAGACCACTGAAGCTTTCTTT,CASRIGQTTEAFF
.,13,.,TRBV15,TRBJ2-1,TGTGCCACCAGCAGGAGGTCCTACAATGAGCAGTTCTTC,CATSRRSYNEQFF
.,13,many,TRBV7-6,TRBJ2-7,TGTGCCAGCAGCCCAGGGATGACCTACGAGCAGTACTTC,CASSPGMTYEQYF
.,18,.,TRBV7-9,TRBJ2-2,TGTGCCAGCAGCTTAACACCTATGCACAGGACGAACACCGGGGAGCTGTTTTTT,CASSLTPMHRTNTGELFF
.,20,.,TRBV27,TRBJ2-5,TGTGCCAGCAGTTTAAAGGCAGGGTCAATTTATCGGGTGCGGGAAGAGACCCAGTACTTC,CASSLKAGSIYRVREETQYF
TRBD2,16,few,TRBV7-3,TRBJ2-2,TGTGCCAGCAGCTGGGACGGGACTAGCGATCTAGGGGAGCTGTTTTTT,CASSWDGTSDLGELFF
.,14,once,TRBV6-5,TRBJ2-1,TGTGCCAGCAGTTACTCGACGGACGGCCTCGAGCAGTTCTTC,CASSYSTDGLEQFF
.,15,few,TRBV6-5,TRBJ2-1,TGTGCCAGCAGTTACTTGGCTAGCGATGACAATGAGCAGTTCTTC,CASSYLASDDNEQFF
.,16,many,TRBV5-1,TRBJ2-2,TGCGCCAGCAGCTTGGCTGCAGGACTGAACACCGGGGAGCTGTTTTTT,CASSLAAGLNTGELFF
.,14,.,TRBV7-2,TRBJ1-1,TGTGCCAGCAGCTCGCCGGGCGACAGACCTGAAGCTTTCTTT,CASSSPGDRPEAFF
.,14,many,TRBV11-2,TRBJ2-3,TGTGCCAGCAGCTTGCACCGGGACGCTCGTACGCAGTATTTT,CASSLHRDARTQYF
.,12,many,TRBV7-9,TRBJ1-5,TGTGCCAGCAGTTTGGGGAATCAGCCCCAGCATTTT,CASSLGNQPQHF
.,17,.,TRBV25-1,TRBJ1-3,TGTGCCAGCAGTGAATTGGAAGCGAGGGGCTCTGGAAACACCATATATTTT,CASSELEARGSGNTIYF
.,16,.,TRBV7-6,TRBJ1-4,TGTGCCAGCAGCTTAGCCTTTGGGCACCCTAATGAAAAACTGTTTTTT,CASSLAFGHPNEKLFF
.,15,many,TRBV7-9,TRBJ1-5,TGTGCCAGCAGCTTAGCCAACCTGGGCAATCAGCCCCAGCATTTT,CASSLANLGNQPQHF
TRBD2,15,many,TRBV6-1,TRBJ2-3,TGTGCCAGCAGTGAGGGTAGCGGGATCACAGATACGCAGTATTTT,CASSEGSGITDTQYF
.,13,.,TRBV12-3/TRBV12-4,TRBJ2-7,TGTGCCACCCAGTTTCAGGGAGTCGCCGAGCAGTACTTC,CATQFQGVAEQYF
TRBD1,14,once,TRBV2,TRBJ2-7,TGTGCCAGCAGACGCCGGGACAGGGGTGACGAGCAGTACTTC,CASRRRDRGDEQYF
.,15,few,TRBV7-9,TRBJ2-1,TGTGCCAGCAGCTTAGACTACGATTCCTACAATGAGCAGTTCTTC,CASSLDYDSYNEQFF
.,12,.,TRBV12-5,TRBJ1-1,TGTGCTAGTGGTTTCGACAACACTGAAGCTTTCTTT,CASGFDNTEAFF
TRBD1,16,few,TRBV12-3/TRBV12-4,TRBJ1-3,TGTGCCAGCAGTTTAGTGTCCCCCGGGACAGAGAGCACCATATATTTT,CASSLVSPGTESTIYF
.,12,.,TRBV20-1,TRBJ1-6,TGCAGTGCTAGGACATTGGGTTCACCCCTCCACTTT,CSARTLGSPLHF
TRBD1,15,.,TRBV6-1,TRBJ1-2,TGTGCCAGCAGTAACCGGGACAGGGGGCTCTATGGCTACACCTTC,CASSNRDRGLYGYTF
.,13,.,TRBV4-1,TRBJ2-1,TGCGCCAGCAGCCCGTGGGAAGGGGTTGAGCAGTTCTTC,CASSPWEGVEQFF
.,11,.,TRBV2,TRBJ1-2,TGTGCCAGCCCCTTACGCTATGGCTACACCTTC,CASPLRYGYTF
.,15,.,TRBV10-3,TRBJ1-1,TGTGCCATCAATCTTGAAGGCAGGGCCGACACTGAAGCTTTCTTT,CAINLEGRADTEAFF
TRBD1,17,many,TRBV11-2,TRBJ1-4,TGTGCCAGCAGTTACTGGAGGAAGGACAGGGCTAATGAAAAACTGTTTTTT,CASSYWRKDRANEKLFF
.,14,.,TRBV11-2,TRBJ2-2,TGTGTCAGCACAACGGGGCAGACCATCGGGGAGCTGTTTTTT,CVSTTGQTIGELFF
TRBD2,17,few,TRBV4-1,TRBJ2-5,TGCGCCAGCAGCCTGTTCAGCGGGGGGGCGGGAGGTGAGACCCAGTACTTC,CASSLFSGGAGGETQYF
.,16,few,TRBV6-5,TRBJ1-4,TGTGCCAGCAGTCTGTTTACGACAGTCACAAATGAAAAACTGTTTTTT,CASSLFTTVTNEKLFF
.,11,once,TRBV7-9,TRBJ2-2,TGTGCCAGCAGCTTTACCGGGAAGCTGTTTTTT,CASSFTGKLFF
.,14,.,TRBV11-2,TRBJ1-4,TGTGCCAGCAGCTTAGTGGGACTCAGTGAAAAACTGTTTTTT,CASSLVGLSEKLFF
.,12,many,TRBV11-2,TRBJ2-2,TGTGCCAGCAGCTTAGGGAACGGGGAGCTGTTTTTT,CASSLGNGELFF
.,13,many,TRBV6-1,TRBJ2-1,TGTGCCAGCAGTAAAAGACCAGTGACTGAGCAGTTCTTC,CASSKRPVTEQFF
.,14,few,TRBV6-2/TRBV6-3,TRBJ1-5,TGTGCCAGCAGTTACGTGACCACAAATCAGCCCCAGCATTTT,CASSYVTTNQPQHF
.,15,.,TRBV12-3/TRBV12-4,TRBJ2-5,TGTGCCAGCAGGCGAACGGGGACAACGCAAGAGACCCAGTACTTC,CASRRTGTTQETQYF
TRBD2,15,.,TRBV7-8,TRBJ2-1,TGTGCCAGCAGCTTAATGGGCGGGGGGGCCAATGAGCAGTTCTTC,CASSLMGGGANEQFF
TRBD1,15,.,TRBV28,TRBJ1-4,TGTGCCAGCAGCTCACGAATAGGGGGCCATGAAAAACTGTTTTTT,CASSSRIGGHEKLFF
.,12,many,TRBV7-9,TRBJ2-2,TGTGCCAGCAGCCATGGGGCGCCCGAGCTGTTTTTT,CASSHGAPELFF
.,15,few,TRBV6-1,TRBJ1-1,TGTGCCAGCAGTGCCCTACTGTCAGGGACCACTGAAGCTTTCTTT,CASSALLSGTTEAFF
.,14,many,TRBV27,TRBJ1-5,TGTGCCAGCAGTTTTTTAGGGACCAATCAGCCCCAGCATTTT,CASSFLGTNQPQHF
.,17,.,TRBV7-6,TRBJ1-3,TGTGCCAGCAGCCCCAAATACCGAGACAGCGCTGGAAACACCATATATTTT,CASSPKYRDSAGNTIYF
.,12,few,TRBV7-6,TRBJ2-3,TGTGCCAGTTTCTTGGGCACAGATACGCAGTATTTT,CASFLGTDTQYF
TRBD1,15,.,TRBV2,TRBJ1-1,TGTGCCAGCGACAGGGGCATCGAAATAGGCACTGAAGCTTTCTTT,CASDRGIEIGTEAFF
.,17,few,TRBV2,TRBJ2-3,TGTGCCAGCAGTTTCCCCCATGACTGGTCTCTCACAGATACGCAGTATTTT,CASSFPHDWSLTDTQYF
.,13,.,TRBV4-1,TRBJ2-1,TGCGCCAGCAGCCAAATACCCGTTAATGAGCAGTTCTTC,CASSQIPVNEQFF